This T cell receptor (beta chain) was captured by sequencing in a study of T cells in Graves' hyperthyroidism and ophthalmopathy. The diagnostic basis comprised clinical symptoms, serum thyroxine and TRAb, thyroid ultrasound and orbital computed tomography. A roughly 10 ml volume of fresh peripheral blood provided the PBMCs. RNA transcripts yielded amplified TCR beta CDR3 regions. The study used the HTBI primer set for a first-round RT-PCR of the TCR CDR3. TCRdb reprocessed the multiplex PCR reads via MiXCR and lists one record per CDR3 protein. The sample has hundreds of thousands of distinct CDR3 sequences, around 22% seen once; the top ten hold around 10%. V was cut by 2 bases and J by 2 bases, with 10 bases left in between. The CDR3 length is 14 residues. From germline, CDR1 is MNHNS and CDR2 SASEGT. Study-wide findings and caveats: Stable hyperthyroidism and ophthalmopathy were separated using 13 V-J signatures. Ophthalmopathy, which appeared later, was predicted by the model a median roughly 6.6 months before onset.

As regards this clonotype: Its antigen is unknown.

The rearrangement joins TRBV6-1 to TRBJ2-7; perhaps D is TRBD1 or TRBD2 (5 bases each). Sequencing was performed on blood. The source is a young woman with Graves' ophthalmopathy. CDR3 in amino acids: CASSERDGPYEQYF. The CDR3 DNA reads as TGTGCCAGCAGTGAAAGGGACGGTCCCTACGAGCAGTACTTC.